These 25 T cell receptor beta chains originate from one sample sequenced in a study of cytomegalovirus exposure and HLA in healthy donors. Method: immunoSEQ multiplex PCR; TCRdb's copy keeps in-frame clones and lacks some. This table has approximately 300,000 clones, just over 85% appearing once. Sequenced material: PBMCs. The source of these receptors is a woman aged 18 to 35 in good health and CMV-seronegative.

The J gene is TRBJ1-1, the V gene TRBV5-1; perhaps TRBD1 as D (5 bases). Looked up from germline, CDR1 is SGHRS and CDR2 is YFSETQ. V was clipped by 4 bases and J by 3 bases, with 13 bases between them. The CDR3 runs 14 residues. CDR3 amino acids: CASSTGPRDTEAFF. The DNA of the CDR3 is TGCGCCAGCAGCACAGGACCCAGGGACACTGAAGCTTTCTTT.

CDR3 sequence: CASSHGTGPYNEQFF. The CDR3 DNA reads TGTGCCAGCAGTCACGGGACAGGACCCTACAATGAGCAGTTCTTC. The chain links TRBV27 to TRBJ2-1; 8 nucleotides match TRBD1. CDR1 is MNHEY and CDR2 is SMNVEV in the germline V gene (reference sequence). V dropped 5 bases and J dropped 2; count of bases not matched to a gene: 5. This CDR3 has 15 amino acids.

J is TRBJ1-4 and V is TRBV5-1; no definite D call. With 0 bases removed from V and 4 bases from J, the gap between germline ends came to 13 bases. This CDR3 spans 16 amino acids. The germline CDR1 and CDR2 sequences are SGHRS and YFSETQ. CDR3 in amino acids: CASSLGSRADNEKLFF. The CDR3 nucleotides are TGCGCCAGCAGCTTGGGATCACGAGCGGATAATGAAAAACTGTTTTTT.

This clone was counted a few times. The J gene is TRBJ1-5, the V gene TRBV27; no clear D. The length of the CDR3 is 15 residues. V lost 5 bases and J 1 base, leaving 12 bases between the germline ends. Germline-derived CDR1 and CDR2 are MNHEY and SMNVEV (reference sequence). CDR3 amino acids: CASSPRGGSNQPQHF. Here the CDR3 DNA reads TGTGCCAGCAGTCCCCGCGGAGGGAGCAATCAGCCCCAGCATTTT.

This clone appeared a single time. The chain is built from TRBV4-1 and TRBJ2-1; 13 bases align to TRBD2. Germline V gene sequence: CDR1 MGHRA, CDR2 YSYEKL. This CDR3 spans 17 amino acids. Trimming at V came to 4 bases and at J to 9 bases, leaving 12 bases not matched to a gene. In DNA, the CDR3 is TGCGCCAGCAGCCCCCCGGGGGGGACTAGCGGGAACACTGAGCAGTTCTTC. This sequence encodes CASSPPGGTSGNTEQFF.

The chain joins TRBV7-3 to TRBJ2-7; 10 bases fit TRBD1. Germline V gives CDR1 SGHTA, CDR2 FQGTGA. The V segment lost 5 bases and the J segment 4 bases; nucleotides outside the gene matches: 8. The CDR3 loop spans 15 amino acids. The CDR3 nucleotides read TGTGCCAGCAGCCGAACCGGGACAGGGGATTACGAGCAGTACTTC. It yields the protein CASSRTGTGDYEQYF.

The V and J genes are TRBV5-8 and TRBJ1-4, with D hard to call. The CDR3 sequence is 15 residues long. Trimming left V 3 bases short and J 7 bases short, with 16 bases between. Germline V gene sequence: CDR1 SGHTS, CDR2 YDEGEE. This chain's CDR3 is CASSSAGGIGEKLFF. CDR3 DNA: TGTGCCAGCAGCTCCGCCGGCGGGATCGGTGAAAAACTGTTTTTT. Full variable domain (remainder filled in from reference TRBV5-8 and TRBJ1-4): EAGVTQSPTHLIKTRGQQATLRCSPISGHTSVYWYQQALGLGLQFLLWYDEGEERNRGNFPPRFSGRQFPNYSSELNVNALELEDSALYLCASSSAGGIGEKLFFGSGTQLSVL.

CDR3 sequence (DNA): TGTGCCAGCAGTGCTCTGGATTTAGGGGGTGAGCAGTTCTTC. Translating gives CASSALDLGGEQFF. This rearrangement joins TRBV2 to TRBJ2-1; D perhaps matches TRBD1 (6 bases). Between the trimmed V and J ends, which lost 4 bases and 9 bases, there was a span of 16 bases. The CDR3 sequence is 14 residues long. Germline loops: CDR1 SNHLY, CDR2 FYNNEI.

The V call is TRBV29-1, the J call TRBJ2-1, with D uncertain. The germline V gene encodes CDR1 SQVTM and CDR2 ANQGSEA. This CDR3 contains 14 residues. With 3 bases removed from V and 7 bases from J, the gap between germline ends came to 16 bases. CDR3 loop: CSVELTNPGNEQFF. The CDR3 bases are TGCAGCGTTGAGCTTACCAACCCCGGGAATGAGCAGTTCTTC.

The chain carries TRBV2 and TRBJ2-1; perhaps TRBD2 as D (6 bases). The CDR3 contains 21 residues. Germline loops: CDR1 SNHLY, CDR2 FYNNEI. Trimming took 0 bases from V and 0 from J, leaving 24 bases between them. The CDR3 region has the DNA TGTGCCAGCAGTGAAGCGGGCGGGGCCGGTTCTCGTGGGAGCTCCTACAATGAGCAGTTCTTC. This encodes CASSEAGGAGSRGSSYNEQFF.

The table lists this clone with a count of one. This rearrangement joins TRBV7-7 to TRBJ2-1; 7 bases agree with TRBD1. The CDR3 is 15 amino acids. Per germline, CDR1 SSHAT and CDR2 FNYEAQ (reference sequence). After removal of 1 base from V and 5 bases from J, the junction contained 5 bases not matched to a gene. The CDR3 spells CASSLGQGGHNEQFF. CDR3 coding DNA: TGTGCCAGCAGCTTAGGACAGGGTGGCCACAATGAGCAGTTCTTC.

The rearrangement joins TRBV5-6 to TRBJ1-2; TRBD1 might be the D (5 bases). V dropped 1 base and J dropped 8 bases, with 15 bases sitting between them. The CDR3 runs to 14 residues. CDR1 SGHDT and CDR2 YYEEEE come from the germline V gene. CDR3: CASSLWGLVGGYTF. CDR3 DNA sequence: TGTGCCAGCAGCTTGTGGGGACTGGTTGGAGGCTACACCTTC.

This clone was observed a handful of times. The chain carries TRBV7-9 and TRBJ2-7; 7 bases align to TRBD1. The CDR3 length is 13 residues. V dropped 6 bases and J dropped 3; count of bases not matched to a gene: 5. Germline V lookup: CDR1 SEHNR, CDR2 FQNEAQ (reference sequence). The CDR3 loop reads CASRDAGGYEQYF. For the CDR3, the DNA is TGTGCCAGCAGGGATGCAGGGGGCTACGAGCAGTACTTC.

The chain has TRBV10-3 and TRBJ2-1, with TRBD2 matching over 8 bases. The CDR3 consists of 16 residues. V shed 5 bases, J shed 0 bases, and the junction held 6 bases outside the gene matches. Germline V lookup: CDR1 ENHRY, CDR2 SYGVKD. The CDR3 nucleotides are TGTGCCATCAGTCCCCCCGGGACTAGCTCCTACAATGAGCAGTTCTTC. The encoded protein is CAISPPGTSSYNEQFF.

The V and J genes are TRBV2 and TRBJ1-1; 8 bases align to TRBD1. CDR1 and CDR2 (germline): SNHLY, FYNNEI. With V trimmed by 8 bases and J by 6 bases, 11 bases remained unmatched. This CDR3 has 14 residues. CDR3 coding DNA: TGTGCCAGCCGACAGGGGATTATTGGTTCTGAAGCTTTCTTT. Translating it yields CASRQGIIGSEAFF.

The chain has TRBV4-2 and TRBJ2-5; D unresolved. This CDR3 is built from 13 residues. Trimming removed 3 bases from V and 0 bases from J, with 5 bases in between. From germline, CDR1 is LGHNA and CDR2 YNFKEQ. Here the CDR3 reads CASSQEYQETQYF. The CDR3 DNA sequence: TGTGCCAGCAGCCAGGAGTACCAAGAGACCCAGTACTTC.

CDR3 in amino acids: CASSPNFEKQFF. CDR3 sequence (DNA): TGTGCCAGCAGCCCGAATTTCGAGAAGCAGTTCTTC. The V gene is TRBV9, the J gene TRBJ2-1; D not certain. The V gene's germline CDR1 is SGDLS and CDR2 YYNGEE. V shed 4 bases and J shed 11 bases, with 13 bases lying between them. The CDR3 length is 12 residues.

The chain has TRBV30 and TRBJ2-5; D is unresolved. The V and J ends lost 2 bases and 5 bases respectively, with 15 bases between them. Germline CDR1 reads GTSNPN; CDR2 reads SVGIG (reference sequence). CDR3 length equals 14 residues. The CDR3 DNA is TGTGCCTGGAGTCCGGTGGTGAGGCGGGAGACCCAGTACTTC. Translation gives CAWSPVVRRETQYF.

This clone has just one count. J is TRBJ2-3 and V is TRBV12-1; the table's D call of TRBD2 was not tested on the DNA. TRBV12-1 is marked as a pseudogene. The CDR3 length is 14 residues. CDR3 nucleotide sequence: TGTGCCAGCAGCAAGGGACTTCCCACAGATACGCAGTATTTT. Its translation is CASSKGLPTDTQYF.

The J gene is TRBJ1-4, the V gene TRBV30; D unclear. The ends were cut back, 0 bases at V and 0 bases at J, with 5 bases in the middle. Germline V gene data show CDR1 as GTSNPN and CDR2 as SVGIG (reference sequence). The CDR3 consists of 14 residues. The CDR3 reads CAWSVAATNEKLFF. For the CDR3, the DNA is TGTGCCTGGAGTGTGGCAGCAACTAATGAAAAACTGTTTTTT.

This clone has a single count. This chain joins TRBV19 and TRBJ2-7, with TRBD2 as a possible D gene (6 bases). This CDR3 spans 14 amino acids. Germline V gives CDR1 LNHDA, CDR2 SQIVND (reference sequence). V lost 6 bases and J lost 3, with 15 bases in between. The CDR3 reads CASREGTVDYEQYF. CDR3 bases: TGTGCCAGTAGGGAGGGGACGGTCGACTACGAGCAGTACTTC.

This clone occurred once. V usage is TRBV4-1 and J usage is TRBJ1-3; 7 bases map to TRBD1. The trim removed 0 bases at V and 8 bases at J, leaving 13 bases unmatched. The germline V gene encodes CDR1 MGHRA and CDR2 YSYEKL. This CDR3 comprises 17 residues. CDR3 nucleotide sequence: TGCGCCAGCAGCCAAGATCACCTTACAGGGGCTACGGACACCATATATTTT. Its translation is CASSQDHLTGATDTIYF.

J is TRBJ2-7 and V is TRBV11-1; D unclear. CDR1 and CDR2 from the germline V gene are SGHAT and FQDESV (reference sequence). The CDR3 contains 13 residues. V lost 4 bases and J 4 bases, leaving 11 bases between the germline ends. The CDR3 spells CASSSDDTYEQYF. The CDR3 DNA reads TGTGCCAGCAGCTCAGACGACACATACGAGCAGTACTTC.

The CDR3 DNA follows: TGCGCCAGCAGCTTGTCAGGTATGAACACTGAAGCTTTCTTT. Translation gives CASSLSGMNTEAFF. V gene TRBV5-1 combines with J gene TRBJ1-1, with D hard to call. This CDR3 region has 14 residues. V shed 1 base and J shed 0 bases, with 7 bases lying between them. Germline V CDR1 and CDR2: SGHRS, YFSETQ.

The chain recombines TRBV29-1 with TRBJ2-1; the D is unclear. Germline CDR1 SQVTM, CDR2 ANQGSEA. This CDR3 is built from 13 residues. V was cut by 1 base and J by 9 bases, with 13 bases left in between. Written as DNA, the CDR3 is TGCAGCGTTGAAGGGGCCCGGTTCGGTGAGCAGTTCTTC. Its translation is CSVEGARFGEQFF.